The rows below give T cell receptor beta chains drawn from one sample of a study of T cell responses to AZD1222 COVID-19 vaccine. Assay used: immunoSEQ multiplex PCR; TCRdb lists only in-frame clones, some missing. The sample lists 200,000 to 250,000 clones, approximately 94% occurring once. Sample: peripheral blood, taken 28 days after the second dose of the MenACWY control vaccine. The source is an adult who received the MenACWY meningococcal vaccine as a control. CDR3s include the opening cysteine and the closing phenylalanine or tryptophan. A D gene is named only where the DNA matches it firmly. Size tells how often a clone was seen (once, few, many) or the class of an expanded clone, and some rows leave it out.

TRBV29-1	TRBJ1-5	once	.	CSAQGDSNQPQHF	TGCAGCGCGCAAGGGGATTCGAATCAGCCCCAGCATTTT
TRBV19	TRBJ1-1	.	.	CASSFSGAEAFF	TGTGCCAGTAGTTTTTCCGGGGCTGAAGCTTTCTTT
TRBV12-3/TRBV12-4	TRBJ1-4	.	.	CASSLMDYEKLFF	TGTGCCAGCAGTTTGATGGACTATGAAAAACTGTTTTTT
TRBV2	TRBJ1-5	.	.	CASSEFENQPQHF	TGTGCCAGCAGTGAATTTGAGAATCAGCCCCAGCATTTT
TRBV3-1/TRBV3-2	TRBJ1-4	.	.	CASSQDPPGWGEKLFF	TGTGCCAGCAGCCAAGATCCGCCAGGGTGGGGTGAAAAACTGTTTTTT
TRBV27	TRBJ1-1	.	.	CASSGRADRNTEAFF	TGTGCCAGCAGTGGGAGGGCAGATCGGAACACTGAAGCTTTCTTT
TRBV10-3	TRBJ2-7	.	TRBD2	CAIKRGDYEQYF	TGTGCCATCAAACGGGGGGACTACGAGCAGTACTTC
TRBV7-9	TRBJ2-7	.	TRBD1	CASGGTGNFYEQYF	TGTGCCAGCGGAGGGACAGGGAATTTCTACGAGCAGTACTTC
TRBV28	TRBJ2-7	few	.	CASPATGSSYEQYF	TGTGCCAGTCCCGCGACAGGAAGCTCCTACGAGCAGTACTTC
TRBV28	TRBJ1-5	once	.	CASRSYSSNQPQHF	TGTGCCAGCAGGTCCTACAGTAGCAATCAGCCCCAGCATTTT
TRBV4-1	TRBJ2-1	once	.	CASTSGQGMYNEQFF	TGCGCCAGCACCTCGGGCCAGGGGATGTACAATGAGCAGTTCTTC
TRBV27	TRBJ1-2	.	.	CASSSGFGYTF	TGTGCCAGCAGTTCCGGCTTTGGCTACACCTTC
TRBV24-1	TRBJ2-1	.	.	CATSPPGRNEQFF	TGTGCCACCAGTCCCCCGGGTCGCAATGAGCAGTTCTTC
TRBV19	TRBJ2-2	.	TRBD1	CASSLQGAGTGELFF	TGTGCCAGTAGTCTCCAGGGGGCGGGGACCGGGGAGCTGTTTTTT
TRBV19	TRBJ2-1	.	TRBD1	CASGRTGGGNEQFF	TGTGCCAGTGGACGGACAGGGGGAGGGAATGAGCAGTTCTTC
TRBV11-3	TRBJ2-2	.	.	CASSLTRGHSGGFGELFF	TGTGCCAGCAGCTTAACACGGGGTCACTCAGGGGGGTTCGGGGAGCTGTTTTTT
TRBV30	TRBJ2-7	.	.	CAWSNIAEEQYF	TGTGCCTGGAGTAATATAGCGGAAGAGCAGTACTTC
TRBV7-9	TRBJ2-5	.	.	CASSTRETQYF	TGTGCCAGCAGCACTCGGGAGACCCAGTACTTC
TRBV5-6	TRBJ2-7	.	.	CASSLVVGTGEQYF	TGTGCCAGCAGCTTGGTGGTAGGGACGGGCGAGCAGTACTTC
TRBV30	TRBJ1-3	.	.	CAWSEGTGNTIYF	TGTGCCTGGAGTGAGGGGACTGGAAACACCATATATTTT